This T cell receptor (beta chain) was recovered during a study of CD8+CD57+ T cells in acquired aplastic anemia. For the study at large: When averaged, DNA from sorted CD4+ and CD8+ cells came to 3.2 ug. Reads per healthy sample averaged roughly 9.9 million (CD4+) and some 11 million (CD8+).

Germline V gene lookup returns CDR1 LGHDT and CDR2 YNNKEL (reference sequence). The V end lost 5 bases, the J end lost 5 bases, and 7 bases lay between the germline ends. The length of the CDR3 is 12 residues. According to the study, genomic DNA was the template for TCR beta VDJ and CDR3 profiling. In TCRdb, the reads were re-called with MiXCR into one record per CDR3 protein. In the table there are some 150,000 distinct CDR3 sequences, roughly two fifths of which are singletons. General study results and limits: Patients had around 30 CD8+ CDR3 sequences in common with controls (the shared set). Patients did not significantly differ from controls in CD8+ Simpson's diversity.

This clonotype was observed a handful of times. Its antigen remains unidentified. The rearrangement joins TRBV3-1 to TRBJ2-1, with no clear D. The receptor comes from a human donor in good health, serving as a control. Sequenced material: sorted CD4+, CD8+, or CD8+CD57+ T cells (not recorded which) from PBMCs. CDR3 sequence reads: CASSYYNNEQFF. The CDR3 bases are TGTGCCAGCAGCTATTATAACAATGAGCAGTTCTTC.